The following is a TCR beta chain sequence with its context. The V gene lost 3 bases and the J gene lost 3 bases, with 3 bases spanning the gap. The length of the CDR3 is 11 residues. Germline CDR1 DFQATT, CDR2 SNEGSKA (reference sequence). This sample was taken from a study of control samples from healthy donors and cancer patients. The assay was immunoSEQ multiplex PCR, and TCRdb's table has in-frame clones only and misses some. Among about 120,000 clones listed, around 91% were seen once. The specimen sequenced was PBMCs. The source is a woman between 50 and 59 years old with colorectal cancer. The chain combines TRBV20-1 with TRBJ1-3; D gene unclear. The CDR3: CSARVGNTIYF. The CDR3 DNA follows: TGCAGTGCTAGGGTTGGAAACACCATATATTTT.